The rows below give T cell receptor beta chains drawn from one sample of a study of blood T cell repertoires in COVID-19. Profiling relied on immunoSEQ multiplex PCR, and the TCRdb table lists in-frame clones only, not all of them. The table includes under 150,000 clones, approximately 88% detected once. Sequenced material: PBMCs or T cells enriched from blood (not recorded which). These receptors were collected from a woman in her twenties or thirties with acute COVID-19. Each CDR3 is given with its conserved first and last residue. D genes are given only for firm matches. The listing skips clone size in some rows; elsewhere it reads once, few, many or a size class.

d_gene	j_gene	v_gene	abundance	CDR3nt	CDR3aa
TRBD1	TRBJ1-1	TRBV24-1	once	TGTGCCACCACACAACCGGGACAGAAGAAAGCTTTCTTT	CATTQPGQKKAFF
TRBD2	TRBJ2-2	TRBV12-5	NA	TGTGCTAGTGGTTTGGTCCTAGCGGGAGATCTCGGGGAGCTGTTTTTT	CASGLVLAGDLGELFF
TRBD2	TRBJ2-1	TRBV7-2	NA	TGTGCCAGCAGCGAAATAGCGGGAGCCTACAATGAGCAGTTCTTC	CASSEIAGAYNEQFF
NA	TRBJ2-1	TRBV5-1	NA	TGCGCCAGCAGCTCTCCCTATAGCGGATCTTCCTACAATGAGCAGTTCTTC	CASSSPYSGSSYNEQFF
NA	TRBJ2-3	TRBV21-1	NA	TGTGCCAGCAGCAAAGAGCCGACTAGCTTTAGCACAGATACGCAGTATTTT	CASSKEPTSFSTDTQYF
NA	TRBJ1-4	TRBV6-2/TRBV6-3	NA	TGTGCCAGCAGTCGTCCCGGGACACTCGCAACTAATGAAAAACTGTTTTTT	CASSRPGTLATNEKLFF
TRBD2	TRBJ2-3	TRBV10-3	NA	TGTGCCATCAGTGAGTCGAGCGGGAGGGAGTTGGATACGCAGTATTTT	CAISESSGRELDTQYF
NA	TRBJ1-5	TRBV7-3	NA	TGTGCCAGCAGCCCGACAGCCGGATCGCCCCAGCATTTT	CASSPTAGSPQHF
NA	TRBJ1-4	TRBV30	once	TGTGCCTGGAGTGTGCGGCGGGGGCAGGGGACTAATGAAAAACTGTTTTTT	CAWSVRRGQGTNEKLFF
TRBD1	TRBJ1-3	TRBV3-1/TRBV3-2	NA	TGTGCCAGCAGCCCCAGGACAGGTTCTGGAAACACCATATATTTT	CASSPRTGSGNTIYF
NA	TRBJ1-5	TRBV19	NA	TGTGCCAGTAGTATAGTGCGGGGCGACGGTAATCAGCCCCAGCATTTT	CASSIVRGDGNQPQHF
NA	TRBJ2-2	TRBV27	NA	TGTGCCAGCAGTACGAGGGCCGGGGAGCTGTTTTTT	CASSTRAGELFF
NA	TRBJ2-1	TRBV20-1	NA	TGCAGTGCTAGTGATCGACAGCGATACAATGAGCAGTTCTTC	CSASDRQRYNEQFF
NA	TRBJ2-3	TRBV7-9	NA	TGTGCCAGCAGCTCGCAGACCGGGACAACGCAGTATTTT	CASSSQTGTTQYF
TRBD2	TRBJ2-3	TRBV4-3	many	TGCGCCAGCAGCCGGGCTAGCGGGAGGGATACGCAGTATTTT	CASSRASGRDTQYF
TRBD2	TRBJ2-1	TRBV29-1	NA	TGCAGCGTTGCCCAGCGGGAGGTGAATGAGCAGTTCTTC	CSVAQREVNEQFF